This entry describes one T cell receptor (beta chain). Its specificity is unknown. PCR amplification relied on 60 Vbeta primers (plus 13 Jbeta primers). TCRdb keeps only in-frame clones here, not all; method: immunoSEQ multiplex PCR. This table holds nearly 100,000 clones, less than 9.5% found once. The sample belongs to a study of cytomegalovirus exposure and HLA in healthy donors. Overall study context: Earlier results showed 90 million to 120 million unique TCR beta sequences derived from 150 million to 200 million T cells. HLA-typed donors were the source of approximately 85 million unique TCRs, which an early data release held. Study-wide points: Productive rates of about 87% or about 30% were seen for most TCR beta V segments in an earlier analysis.

Trimming took 6 bases from V and 1 from J, leaving 6 bases between them. This CDR3 has 13 residues. Germline CDR1 MNHNS, CDR2 SASEGT. This clonotype was sampled from a man over 45 in good health and CMV-seropositive. The genes are TRBV6-1 and TRBJ2-2, with a possible D match to TRBD1 (6 bases). The sequencing input was PBMCs. The CDR3 region is CASRTGNTGELFF. CDR3 nucleotides: TGTGCCAGCAGGACAGGGAACACCGGGGAGCTGTTTTTT.